The 22 T cell receptor beta chains reported below all come from one sample, sequenced in a study of OX40 agonist ivuxolimab in advanced cancers. Data came from immunoSEQ multiplex PCR; TCRdb stores just in-frame clones and leaves some out. The sample contains roughly 71,000 clones, about 77% of which appear only once. Specimen: CD4+ or CD8+ T cells sorted from blood, collected in a trial of the OX40 agonist ivuxolimab. These receptors originate from an adult with an advanced solid tumor such as melanoma, head and neck, liver or kidney cancer.

This chain joins TRBV5-1 and TRBJ2-6, with D unclear. The CDR3 contains 16 residues. Trimming removed 3 bases at V and 0 bases at J, with 10 bases between. Germline lookup yields CDR1 SGHRS and CDR2 YFSETQ. Here the CDR3 DNA reads TGCGCCAGCAGCTCTGTGTGGGTCTCTGGGGCCAACGTCCTGACTTTC. It specifies CASSSVWVSGANVLTF.

This clone was recorded only once. The CDR3 sequence is CASGGQSPGELFF. In DNA form, the CDR3 reads TGTGCCAGTGGGGGACAATCGCCCGGGGAGCTGTTTTTT. This chain joins TRBV19 and TRBJ2-2, with D possibly TRBD1 on 6 matching bases. Trimming removed 8 bases at V and 6 bases at J, with 13 bases between. This CDR3 spans 13 amino acids. Germline loops: CDR1 LNHDA, CDR2 SQIVND (reference sequence).

This chain connects TRBV18 to TRBJ2-5; D gene ambiguous. Germline CDR1 is KGHSH and CDR2 is LQKENI. Trimming removed 6 bases from V and 0 bases from J, with 8 bases in between. The CDR3 loop spans 13 amino acids. The CDR3 DNA is TGTGCCAGCTCCATCACATACCAAGAGACCCAGTACTTC. Its translation: CASSITYQETQYF.

The V and J genes are TRBV6-5 and TRBJ1-2; 8 bases match TRBD1. CDR1 and CDR2 from the germline V gene are MNHEY and SVGAGI. The CDR3 is 13 amino acids. The trim removed 5 bases at V and 4 bases at J, leaving 3 bases unmatched. The DNA of the CDR3 is TGTGCCAGCAGTCCCGGGACAGGCTATGGCTACACCTTC. Translated, it gives CASSPGTGYGYTF.

This clone has more than one count but fewer than ten. The chain employs TRBV30 and TRBJ1-5; D gene unclear. Trimming took off 3 bases at V and 9 bases at J, with 12 bases between the two ends. CDR3 length: 12 amino acids. The germline gives CDR1 GTSNPN, CDR2 SVGIG (reference sequence). The CDR3 sequence is CAWSRSLGPQHF. Here the CDR3 DNA reads TGTGCCTGGAGCCGATCCCTTGGGCCCCAGCATTTT.

The CDR3 bases are TGTGCCAGCAGTGGACAGGGGTCGGGGACTGAAGCTTTCTTT. Protein product: CASSGQGSGTEAFF. The V gene is TRBV2, the J gene TRBJ1-1; 8 bases align to TRBD1. CDR3 length equals 14 residues. Germline CDR1 is SNHLY and CDR2 is FYNNEI. With 4 bases clipped from V and 5 bases from J, the junction kept 6 bases outside the gene matches.

This clone was seen a handful of times. The chain links TRBV28 to TRBJ2-3; D is possibly TRBD2 (6 bases). Trimming pared 6 bases from V and 7 bases from J, leaving 14 bases between. The CDR3 runs to 13 residues. Germline V gene data show CDR1 as MDHEN and CDR2 as SYDVKM. The CDR3 bases are TGTGCCAGCAGCCGCGGAGGGAGGAATACGCAGTATTTT. Protein product: CASSRGGRNTQYF.

This clone came up once. The chain carries TRBV6-5 and TRBJ2-2; possibly TRBD2 for D (7 bases). The germline V gene encodes CDR1 MNHEY and CDR2 SVGAGI. This CDR3 is built from 15 residues. V lost 6 bases and J lost 3, with 14 bases in between. The CDR3 coding sequence is TGTGCCAGCAGGCCTGGGGGGGCGGACACCGGGGAGCTGTTTTTT. Residues: CASRPGGADTGELFF.

The CDR3, as DNA: TGTGCCATCAGCCTACAGGGGGATCAGGGCTACACCTTC. Protein sequence: CAISLQGDQGYTF. The rearrangement links TRBV10-3 to TRBJ1-2, with 8 bases fitting TRBD1. Germline V lookup: CDR1 ENHRY, CDR2 SYGVKD. The V segment lost 6 bases and the J segment 8 bases; nucleotides outside the gene matches: 8. CDR3 length: 13 amino acids.

DNA for the CDR3: TGTGCCAGCAGCCTCAGGGGTCCGAATAATTCACCCCTCCACTTT. Translating gives CASSLRGPNNSPLHF. This chain joins TRBV5-4 and TRBJ1-6, with D possibly being TRBD1 (6 bases). Trimming cost V 4 bases and J 5 bases, with 13 bases left between them. Germline V gene lookup returns CDR1 SGHNT and CDR2 YYREEE (reference sequence). The CDR3 consists of 15 residues.

This clone came up once. The rearrangement uses TRBV18 and TRBJ2-5, with a possible D match to TRBD1 (6 bases). The germline CDR1 and CDR2 sequences are KGHSH and LQKENI. This CDR3 spans 14 amino acids. The V end was cut by 3 bases, the J end by 5 bases, with 13 bases between. In DNA, the CDR3 is TGTGCCAGCTCACCGGGGACAATCTGGGAGACCCAGTACTTC. It specifies CASSPGTIWETQYF.

The V call is TRBV6-1, the J call TRBJ1-5; possibly TRBD1 for D (5 bases). Trimming stripped 1 base from V and 4 bases from J, with 11 bases between. Germline CDR1 MNHNS, CDR2 SASEGT. The CDR3 is 15 amino acids. CDR3 DNA sequence: TGTGCCAGCAGTGAAGGTCTGGCAGGGAATCAGCCCCAGCATTTT. Translated: CASSEGLAGNQPQHF.

The chain is built from TRBV5-1 and TRBJ2-5, with 10 bases aligning to TRBD2. CDR3 length: 16 residues. V lost 0 bases to trimming and J lost 3 bases; unmatched junction nucleotides: 5. Germline V lookup: CDR1 SGHRS, CDR2 YFSETQ. As DNA, the CDR3 is TGCGCCAGCAGCTTGGGGGGCCTAGCGGGAGAAGAGACCCAGTACTTC. Protein sequence: CASSLGGLAGEETQYF.

The chain employs TRBV11-3 and TRBJ2-6; D is undetermined. The germline V gene encodes CDR1 SGHNT and CDR2 YENEEA. The CDR3 spans 13 residues. V shed 8 bases and J shed 1 base, with 6 bases lying between them. CDR3 DNA: TGTGCCAGCGTCATATCTGGGGCCAACGTCCTGACTTTC. Translating gives CASVISGANVLTF.

This clone was seen only a few times. The chain couples TRBV28 to TRBJ1-1; possibly TRBD1 for D (6 bases). Germline CDR1 MDHEN, CDR2 SYDVKM. Trimming left V 1 base short and J 4 bases short, with 22 bases between. CDR3 length equals 18 residues. CDR3: CASSLFGVGGRVLTEAFF. Written as DNA, the CDR3 is TGTGCCAGCAGTTTATTTGGTGTGGGGGGCAGGGTTCTCACTGAAGCTTTCTTT.

This clone has just a few counts. This chain uses TRBV6-1 with TRBJ1-1; unclear D gene. There are 15 residues in the CDR3. CDR1 is MNHNS, CDR2 SASEGT, per germline. The V gene lost 7 bases and the J gene lost 1 base, with 16 bases spanning the gap. The chain's CDR3 is CASTLGGSGNTEAFF. The CDR3 DNA follows: TGTGCCAGCACCCTAGGAGGTTCAGGGAACACTGAAGCTTTCTTT.

The gene calls are TRBV6-6 and TRBJ1-1, with a weak D call TRBD1 (6 bases). Germline V gene lookup returns CDR1 MNHNY and CDR2 SVGAGI (reference sequence). CDR3 length equals 12 residues. V shed 7 bases and J shed 5 bases, with 11 bases lying between them. DNA of the CDR3: TGTGCCAGCACGGGTCAGGGGACTGAAGCTTTCTTT. Protein: CASTGQGTEAFF.

The rearrangement links TRBV6-6 to TRBJ1-1; D remains unclear. Germline CDR1 MNHNY, CDR2 SVGAGI (reference sequence). The CDR3 extends over 16 amino acids. With 2 bases removed from V and 1 base from J, the gap between germline ends came to 14 bases. For the CDR3, the DNA is TGTGCCAGCAGTTACGTTGGAGGCCTACAGAACACTGAAGCTTTCTTT. Translation gives CASSYVGGLQNTEAFF.

This clone was counted between two and nine times. The rearrangement links TRBV5-4 to TRBJ2-3; TRBD1 matches at 7 bases. Germline V gene sequence: CDR1 SGHNT, CDR2 YYREEE (reference sequence). V lost 10 bases to trimming and J lost 2 bases; unmatched junction nucleotides: 13. The CDR3 is 15 residues long. In DNA form, the CDR3 reads TGTGCCCTAGGGGGCAGCGAGGTGTTCACAGATACGCAGTATTTT. It encodes CALGGSEVFTDTQYF.

The V call is TRBV7-3, the J call TRBJ1-1; no reliable D call. CDR3 size: 13 residues. Germline V gene data show CDR1 as SGHTA and CDR2 as FQGTGA. V dropped 0 bases and J dropped 1 base, with 3 bases sitting between them. The CDR3: CASSLTGNTEAFF. CDR3 sequence (DNA): TGTGCCAGCAGCTTAACAGGGAACACTGAAGCTTTCTTT.

The chain combines TRBV13 with TRBJ1-2; no firm D call. Germline lookup yields CDR1 PRHDT and CDR2 FYEKMQ (reference sequence). V was pared by 1 base and J by 1 base, with 16 bases between. The CDR3 length is 17 residues. As DNA, the CDR3 is TGTGCCAGCAGCTTAGCGGCGCTCTGGCAGGTTAACTATGGCTACACCTTC. Protein sequence: CASSLAALWQVNYGYTF.

The gene calls are TRBV9 and TRBJ2-3, with D tentatively TRBD2 (7 bases). The germline gives CDR1 SGDLS, CDR2 YYNGEE. Trimming shortened V by 4 bases and J by 4 bases, and 16 bases separated the two germline ends. The CDR3 runs to 15 residues. The CDR3 coding sequence is TGTGCCAGCAGCCCGATGGGGGGGGCCGCAGATACGCAGTATTTT. This encodes CASSPMGGAADTQYF.